Here is one T cell receptor beta chain with its context. The antigen is unknown. TCRdb's copy holds only in-frame clones and misses some; the assay was immunoSEQ multiplex PCR. Among about 68,000 clones listed, roughly 90% were seen once. The data belong to a study of OX40 agonist ivuxolimab in advanced cancers. Turning to the study itself: The dose-escalation cohort was roughly 83% male, with a mean age of around 60 years, ranging roughly 20 to 90.

Study-level results: Near-lowest levels of clonal expansion characterized partial responders at 0.1-3.0 mg/kg.

The TCR comes from an adult with an advanced solid tumor such as melanoma, head and neck, liver or kidney cancer. The sequencing used CD4+ or CD8+ T cells sorted from blood, collected in a trial of the OX40 agonist ivuxolimab.

CDR3 nucleotide sequence: TGCGCCAGCAGCTTCCAGGGCGGGGAAAAACTGTTTTTT. As protein: CASSFQGGEKLFF. The chain carries TRBV5-1 and TRBJ1-4; TRBD1 is a possible D gene (5 bases). This CDR3 is 13 amino acids long. Trimming shortened V by 2 bases and J by 8 bases, and 10 bases separated the two germline ends. In germline, CDR1 is SGHRS, CDR2 YFSETQ.